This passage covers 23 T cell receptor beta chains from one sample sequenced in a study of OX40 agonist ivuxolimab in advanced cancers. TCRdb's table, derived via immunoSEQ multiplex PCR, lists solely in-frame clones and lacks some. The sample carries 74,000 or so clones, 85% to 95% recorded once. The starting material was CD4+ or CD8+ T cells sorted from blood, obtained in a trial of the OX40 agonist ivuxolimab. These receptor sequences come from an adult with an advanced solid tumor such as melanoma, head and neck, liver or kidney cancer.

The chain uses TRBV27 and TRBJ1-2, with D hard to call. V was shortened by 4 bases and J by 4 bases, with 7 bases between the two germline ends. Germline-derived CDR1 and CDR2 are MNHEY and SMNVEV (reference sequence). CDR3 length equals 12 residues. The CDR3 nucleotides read TGTGCCAGCAGTTCGGACCCCTATGGCTACACCTTC. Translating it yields CASSSDPYGYTF.

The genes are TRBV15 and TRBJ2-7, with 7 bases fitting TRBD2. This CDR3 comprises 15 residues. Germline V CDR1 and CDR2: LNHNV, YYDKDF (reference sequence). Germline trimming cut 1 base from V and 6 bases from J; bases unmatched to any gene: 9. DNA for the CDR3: TGTGCCACCAGCAGAGGCGGGCGGGAGCTCTCCGAGCAGTACTTC. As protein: CATSRGGRELSEQYF.

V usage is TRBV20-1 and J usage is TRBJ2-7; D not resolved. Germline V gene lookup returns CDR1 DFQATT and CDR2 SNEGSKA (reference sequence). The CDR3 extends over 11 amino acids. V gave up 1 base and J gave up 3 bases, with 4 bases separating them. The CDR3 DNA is TGCAGTGCTAGAGCCAGCTACGAGCAGTACTTC. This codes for CSARASYEQYF.

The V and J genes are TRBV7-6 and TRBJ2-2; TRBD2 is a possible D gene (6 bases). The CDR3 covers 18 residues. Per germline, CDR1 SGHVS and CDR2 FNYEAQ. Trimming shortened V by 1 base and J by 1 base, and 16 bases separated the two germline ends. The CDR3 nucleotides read TGTGCCAGCAGCTTAGAGGCCAGACTAGTGGGGAACACCGGGGAGCTGTTTTTT. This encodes CASSLEARLVGNTGELFF.

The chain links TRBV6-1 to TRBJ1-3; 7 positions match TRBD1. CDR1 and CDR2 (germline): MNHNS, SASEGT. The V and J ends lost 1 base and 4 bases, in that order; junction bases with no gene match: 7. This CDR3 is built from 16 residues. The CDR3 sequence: CASSEEEGASGNTIYF. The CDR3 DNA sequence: TGTGCCAGCAGTGAAGAAGAGGGGGCCTCGGGAAACACCATATATTTT.

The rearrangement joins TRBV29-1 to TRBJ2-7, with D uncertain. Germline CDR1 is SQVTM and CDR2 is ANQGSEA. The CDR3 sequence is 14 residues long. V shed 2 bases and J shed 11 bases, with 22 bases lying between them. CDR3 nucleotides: TGCAGCGTTGAAACCGGGCAAGTCCCTGCGCCGGAGTACTTC. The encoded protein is CSVETGQVPAPEYF.

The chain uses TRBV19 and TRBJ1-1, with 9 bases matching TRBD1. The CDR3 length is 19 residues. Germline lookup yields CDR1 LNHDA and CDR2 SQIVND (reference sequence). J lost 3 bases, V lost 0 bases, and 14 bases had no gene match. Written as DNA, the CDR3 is TGTGCCAGTAGTATAGAGGGGTCCGGACAGGGGAGGGGTGACACTGAAGCTTTCTTT. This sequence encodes CASSIEGSGQGRGDTEAFF.

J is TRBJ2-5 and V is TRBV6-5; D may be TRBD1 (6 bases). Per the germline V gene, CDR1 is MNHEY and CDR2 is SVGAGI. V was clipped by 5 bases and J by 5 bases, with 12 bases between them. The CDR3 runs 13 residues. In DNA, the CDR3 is TGTGCCAGCAGTCAGGGGAACGGGGAGACCCAGTACTTC. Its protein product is CASSQGNGETQYF.

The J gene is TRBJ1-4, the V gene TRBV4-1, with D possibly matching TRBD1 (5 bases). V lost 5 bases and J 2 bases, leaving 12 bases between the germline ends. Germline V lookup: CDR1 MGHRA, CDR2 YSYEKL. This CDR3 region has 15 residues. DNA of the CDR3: TGCGCCAGCAGCACGCAGGGAATGACTAATGAAAAACTGTTTTTT. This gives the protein CASSTQGMTNEKLFF.

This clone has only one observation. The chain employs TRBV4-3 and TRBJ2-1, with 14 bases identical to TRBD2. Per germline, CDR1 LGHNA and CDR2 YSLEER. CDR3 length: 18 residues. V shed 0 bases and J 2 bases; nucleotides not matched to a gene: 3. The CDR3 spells CASSQDGGLAGAYNEQFF. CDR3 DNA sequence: TGCGCCAGCAGCCAAGATGGGGGACTAGCGGGGGCCTACAATGAGCAGTTCTTC.

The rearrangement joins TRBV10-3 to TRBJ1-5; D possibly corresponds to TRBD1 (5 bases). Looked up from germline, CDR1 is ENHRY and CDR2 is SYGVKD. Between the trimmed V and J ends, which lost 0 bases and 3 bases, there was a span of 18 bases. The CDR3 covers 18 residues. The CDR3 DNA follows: TGTGCCATCAGTGAGTCGAACGTGGGGGAACGTCCCAATCAGCCCCAGCATTTT. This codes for CAISESNVGERPNQPQHF.

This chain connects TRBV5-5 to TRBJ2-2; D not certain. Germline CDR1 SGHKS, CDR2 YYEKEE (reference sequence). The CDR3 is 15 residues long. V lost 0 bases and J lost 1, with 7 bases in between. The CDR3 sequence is CASSLAGRNTGELFF. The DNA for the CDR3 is TGTGCCAGCAGCTTGGCTGGCAGGAACACCGGGGAGCTGTTTTTT.

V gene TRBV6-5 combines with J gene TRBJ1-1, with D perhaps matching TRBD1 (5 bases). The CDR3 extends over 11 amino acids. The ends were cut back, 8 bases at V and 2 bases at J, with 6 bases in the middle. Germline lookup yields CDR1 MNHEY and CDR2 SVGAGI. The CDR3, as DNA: TGTGCCAGCGGGACCAACACTGAAGCTTTCTTT. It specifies CASGTNTEAFF.

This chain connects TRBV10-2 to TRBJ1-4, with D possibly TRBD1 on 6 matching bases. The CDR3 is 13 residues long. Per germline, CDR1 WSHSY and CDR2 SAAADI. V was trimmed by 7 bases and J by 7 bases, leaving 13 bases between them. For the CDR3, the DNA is TGCGCCAGCAAGGGGGAGGGGAGTGAAAAACTGTTTTTT. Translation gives CASKGEGSEKLFF.

The DNA of the CDR3 is TGCGCCAGCAGTGAGTCAGGTCCGCCCGACAGGGACAATGGCTACACCTTC. This gives the protein CASSESGPPDRDNGYTF. V and J are TRBV10-2 and TRBJ1-2; 7 bases match TRBD1. The CDR3 has 17 amino acids. Germline V gives CDR1 WSHSY, CDR2 SAAADI. V lost 0 bases to trimming and J lost 6 bases; unmatched junction nucleotides: 13.

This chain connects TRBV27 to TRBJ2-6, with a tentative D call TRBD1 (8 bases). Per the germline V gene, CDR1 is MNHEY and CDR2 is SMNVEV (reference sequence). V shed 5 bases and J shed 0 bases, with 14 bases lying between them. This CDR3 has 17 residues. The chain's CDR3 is CASSPTGGVSGANVLTF. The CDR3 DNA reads TGTGCCAGCAGTCCCACAGGGGGGGTCTCTGGGGCCAACGTCCTGACTTTC. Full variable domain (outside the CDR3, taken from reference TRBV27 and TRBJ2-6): EAQVTQNPRYLITVTGKKLTVTCSQNMNHEYMSWYRQDPGLGLRQIYYSMNVEVTDKGDVPEGYKVSRKEKRNFPLILESPSPNQTSLYFCASSPTGGVSGANVLTFGAGSRLTVL.

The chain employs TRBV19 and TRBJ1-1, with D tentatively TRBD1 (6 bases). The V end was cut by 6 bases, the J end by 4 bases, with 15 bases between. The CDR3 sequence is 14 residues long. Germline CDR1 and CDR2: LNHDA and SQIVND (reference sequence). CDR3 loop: CASSFGGAGTEAFF. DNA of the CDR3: TGTGCCAGTAGCTTCGGGGGGGCGGGCACTGAAGCTTTCTTT.

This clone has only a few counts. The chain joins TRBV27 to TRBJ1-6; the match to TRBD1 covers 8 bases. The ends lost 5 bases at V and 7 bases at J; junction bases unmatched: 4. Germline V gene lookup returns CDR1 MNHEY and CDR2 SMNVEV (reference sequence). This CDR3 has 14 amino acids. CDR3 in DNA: TGTGCCAGCAGTGTAGGACAGGGAAATTCACCCCTCCACTTT. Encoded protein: CASSVGQGNSPLHF.

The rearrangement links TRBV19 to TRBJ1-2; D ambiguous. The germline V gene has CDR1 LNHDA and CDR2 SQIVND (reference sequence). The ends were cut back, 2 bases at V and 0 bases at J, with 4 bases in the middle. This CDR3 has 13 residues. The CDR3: CASSIQPNYGYTF. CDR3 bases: TGTGCCAGTAGTATACAGCCTAACTATGGCTACACCTTC.

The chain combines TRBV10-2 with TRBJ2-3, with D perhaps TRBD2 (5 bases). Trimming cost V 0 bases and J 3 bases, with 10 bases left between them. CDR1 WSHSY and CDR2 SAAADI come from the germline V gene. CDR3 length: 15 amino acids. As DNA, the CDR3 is TGCGCCAGCAGTGAGTCTTACGAGGGAACAGATACGCAGTATTTT. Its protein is CASSESYEGTDTQYF.

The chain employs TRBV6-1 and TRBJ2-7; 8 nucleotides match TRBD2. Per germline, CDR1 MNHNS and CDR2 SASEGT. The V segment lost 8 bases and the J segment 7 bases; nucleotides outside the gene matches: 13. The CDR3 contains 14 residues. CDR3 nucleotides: TGTGCCAGCGCAGGGACGGGGGGGCTGAGGGAGCAGTACTTC. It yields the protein CASAGTGGLREQYF.

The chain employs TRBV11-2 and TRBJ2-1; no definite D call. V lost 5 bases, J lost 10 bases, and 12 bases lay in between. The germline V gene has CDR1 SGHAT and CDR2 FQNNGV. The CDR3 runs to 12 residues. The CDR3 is CASSPTVWEQFF. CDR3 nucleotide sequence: TGTGCCAGCAGCCCTACGGTGTGGGAGCAGTTCTTC.

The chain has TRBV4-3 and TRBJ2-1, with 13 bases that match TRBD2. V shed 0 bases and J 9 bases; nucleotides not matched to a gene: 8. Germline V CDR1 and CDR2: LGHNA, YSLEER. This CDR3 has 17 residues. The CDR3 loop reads CASSQETSGRRGGEQFF. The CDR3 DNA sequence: TGCGCCAGCAGCCAAGAGACTAGCGGGAGGAGGGGGGGTGAGCAGTTCTTC.